These 7 T cell receptor beta chains originate from one sample sequenced in a study of shared T cell receptors in the human thymus (dated by TCRdb to the early 2020s). Libraries came from the immunoSEQ multiplex PCR assay. The clones in this table, taken by TCRdb from immuneACCESS, are in-frame only. Not every clone is retained; where verified, under half of the shortfall comes from an unresolved V gene, and the cause of the rest is unknown. The sample table lists 550,000 to 800,000 clones, approximately 83% of them with a count of one. The top ten constitute around 0.0094% of the sample. This sample was shared with a second study, whose subject was human thymus T cells.

The sequencing input was thymocytes. These receptors were taken from a girl less than two years old with a congenital heart defect. Donor details come from another sample of the same person, matched by shared clones.

This chain joins TRBV12-5 and TRBJ1-2; perhaps TRBD1 as D (6 bases). Trimming shortened V by 7 bases and J by 2 bases, and 23 bases separated the two germline ends. The CDR3 is made up of 17 amino acids. Germline CDR1 and CDR2: LGHNT and FRNRAP. CDR3 sequence (DNA): TGTGCTAGTGCCCTGTACAGGGTCCGTCAAGGGAACTATGGCTACACCTTC. Translation: CASALYRVRQGNYGYTF.

This clone was recorded once. V usage is TRBV2 and J usage is TRBJ2-3, with TRBD1 identical over 9 bases. Trimming at V came to 8 bases and at J to 1 base, leaving 10 bases not matched to a gene. The CDR3 totals 16 residues. The germline V gene encodes CDR1 SNHLY and CDR2 FYNNEI. CDR3 sequence: CASERYGTGRTDTQYF. The CDR3 nucleotides read TGTGCCAGCGAACGATACGGGACAGGGCGCACAGATACGCAGTATTTT.

The chain's CDR3 is CASSFFRGAGLTF. As DNA, the CDR3 is TGTGCCAGCAGCTTTTTCAGGGGGGCTGGCCTGACTTTC. The chain couples TRBV7-6 to TRBJ2-6; maybe TRBD1 (7 bases). V dropped 3 bases and J dropped 15 bases, with 15 bases sitting between them. From germline, CDR1 is SGHVS and CDR2 FNYEAQ. The CDR3 covers 13 residues.

V gene TRBV2 combines with J gene TRBJ2-2, with 7 bases fitting TRBD2. The germline V gene encodes CDR1 SNHLY and CDR2 FYNNEI. The CDR3 sequence is 19 residues long. Unmatched junction bases numbered 14, after V lost 4 bases and J lost 0 bases. The CDR3 sequence: CASSGGTRSGDANTGELFF. The CDR3 DNA follows: TGTGCCAGCAGTGGTGGTACTCGAAGCGGGGACGCGAACACCGGGGAGCTGTTTTTT.

The V gene is TRBV18, the J gene TRBJ1-2; D unresolved. Trimming removed 3 bases from V and 0 bases from J, with 5 bases in between. Germline V lookup: CDR1 KGHSH, CDR2 LQKENI. The CDR3 runs 13 residues. The DNA of the CDR3 is TGTGCCAGCTCACCCACAGCTAACTATGGCTACACCTTC. This translates into CASSPTANYGYTF.

This chain links TRBV7-3 with TRBJ2-1, with D possibly matching TRBD2 (5 bases). The CDR3 contains 12 residues. The germline gives CDR1 SGHTA, CDR2 FQGTGA. Deletions cut 5 bases from V and 9 bases from J, with 11 bases between. The chain's CDR3 is CASSPDEGEQFF. CDR3 bases: TGTGCCAGCAGCCCGGACGAGGGTGAGCAGTTCTTC.

The chain joins TRBV5-6 to TRBJ2-3; 9 bases match TRBD2. The V segment lost 5 bases and the J segment 5 bases; nucleotides outside the gene matches: 3. The CDR3 runs 13 residues. From germline, CDR1 is SGHDT and CDR2 YYEEEE. DNA for the CDR3: TGTGCCAGCAGTGGCGGGGGGGGAGATACGCAGTATTTT. The encoded protein is CASSGGGGDTQYF.